This passage covers 15 T cell receptor beta chains from one sample sequenced in a study of CD4 T cells in relation to SARS-CoV-2 and coronaviruses. The unexposed donors gave CD4+ T cells in about 2010-2019, prior to COVID-19. CD4+ T cells were isolated from the cells after 10 days of culture. Profiling relied on immunoSEQ multiplex PCR, and the TCRdb table lists in-frame clones only, not all of them. The table has tens of thousands of clones, about three quarters seen once. No antigen has been assigned to these receptors. What was sequenced was CD4+ T cells from PBMCs, cultured in vitro. The receptor source for this set is a human donor in good health.

The gene calls are TRBV3-1 (or the pseudogene TRBV3-2) and TRBJ2-7, with D possibly TRBD1 on 5 matching bases. From germline, CDR1 is LGHDT and CDR2 YNNKEL (reference sequence). V gave up 4 bases and J gave up 4 bases, with 11 bases separating them. This CDR3 contains 13 residues. This CDR3 reads CASSLTDRYEQYF. CDR3 nucleotides: TGTGCCAGCAGCCTTACAGACAGATACGAGCAGTACTTC.

This clone was observed a few times. This sequence joins TRBV11-2 and TRBJ2-7, with D perhaps TRBD1 (6 bases). Trimming cost V 3 bases and J 0 bases, with 9 bases left between them. The CDR3 consists of 14 residues. The V gene's germline CDR1 is SGHAT and CDR2 FQNNGV. The CDR3 is CASSFDRTSYEQYF. The CDR3 DNA sequence: TGTGCCAGCAGCTTCGACAGGACCTCCTACGAGCAGTACTTC. The full variable domain, rest sourced from reference TRBV11-2 and TRBJ2-7, is EAGVAQSPRYKIIEKRQSVAFWCNPISGHATLYWYQQILGQGPKLLIQFQNNGVVDDSQLPKDRFSAERLKGVDSTLKIQPAKLEDSAVYLCASSFDRTSYEQYFGPGTRLTVT.

The chain links TRBV18 to TRBJ1-2; D ambiguous. CDR1 is KGHSH and CDR2 is LQKENI in the germline V gene. The CDR3 consists of 16 residues. V was pared by 0 bases and J by 13 bases, with 24 bases between. The CDR3 region is CASSPPHNDISQLGTF. Here the CDR3 DNA reads TGTGCCAGCTCACCACCGCACAACGACATTTCTCAACTCGGCACCTTC. Using reference TRBV18 and TRBJ1-2 for the parts outside the CDR3, the full variable domain is NAGVMQNPRHLVRRRGQEARLRCSPMKGHSHVYWYRQLPEEGLKFMVYLQKENIIDESGMPKERFSAEFPKEGPSILRIQQVVRGDSAAYFCASSPPHNDISQLGTFGSGTRLTVV.

The rearrangement links TRBV6-2 or TRBV6-3 to TRBJ2-2; TRBD1 might be the D (6 bases). The CDR3 sequence is 15 residues long. Germline CDR1 and CDR2: MNHEY and SVGEGT. The V gene lost 5 bases and the J gene lost 1 base, with 11 bases spanning the gap. CDR3 DNA: TGTGCCAGCAGTACCATGGACAGGAACACCGGGGAGCTGTTTTTT. Protein product: CASSTMDRNTGELFF.

This clone was detected a few times. The chain couples TRBV9 to TRBJ1-2; D gene uncertain. CDR3 length: 14 amino acids. Trimming stripped 4 bases from V and 8 bases from J, with 18 bases between. Germline loops: CDR1 SGDLS, CDR2 YYNGEE. The CDR3: CASSPQARSGGYTF. In nucleotides, the CDR3 is TGTGCCAGCAGCCCCCAGGCGCGATCGGGAGGCTACACCTTC. Combining the CDR3 with reference TRBV9 and TRBJ1-2 gives the whole variable domain DSGVTQTPKHLITATGQRVTLRCSPRSGDLSVYWYQQSLDQGLQFLIQYYNGEERAKGNILERFSAQQFPDLHSELNLSSLELGDSALYFCASSPQARSGGYTFGSGTRLTVV.

This clone has only a few counts. The V and J genes are TRBV6-2 or TRBV6-3 and TRBJ1-2; D gene uncertain. The CDR3 consists of 14 residues. Per germline, CDR1 MNHEY and CDR2 SVGEGT. V dropped 5 bases and J dropped 3 bases, with 13 bases sitting between them. In DNA, the CDR3 is TGTGCCAGCAGTCTCCTGGCAGAATACTATGGCTACACCTTC. It codes for CASSLLAEYYGYTF.

The rearrangement uses TRBV12-3 or TRBV12-4 and TRBJ2-5, with 7 bases matching TRBD2. This CDR3 contains 13 residues. The J segment lost 5 bases and the V segment lost 6 bases, leaving 6 bases of the junction unmatched. Here the CDR3 DNA reads TGTGCCAGCAGGCCGGGGGGTTTGGAGACCCAGTACTTC. Translated, it gives CASRPGGLETQYF.

The gene calls are TRBV6-5 and TRBJ2-7; TRBD1 aligns across 7 bases. The CDR3 is 15 residues long. After removal of 0 bases from V and 4 bases from J, the junction contained 6 bases not matched to a gene. Per germline, CDR1 MNHEY and CDR2 SVGAGI. As DNA, the CDR3 is TGTGCCAGCAGTTACTCGAGGGACAGCATATACGAGCAGTACTTC. Its protein product is CASSYSRDSIYEQYF.

The V call is TRBV7-3, the J call TRBJ2-3, with a possible D match to TRBD2 (6 bases). This CDR3 has 14 residues. Trimming cost V 7 bases and J 3 bases, with 14 bases left between them. Germline CDR1 reads SGHTA; CDR2 reads FQGTGA. CDR3 in DNA: TGTGCCAGCATCCGTCGGGAGAGGACAGATACGCAGTATTTT. Protein product: CASIRRERTDTQYF. The full variable domain, rest sourced from reference TRBV7-3 and TRBJ2-3, is GAGVSQTPSNKVTEKGKYVELRCDPISGHTALYWYRQSLGQGPEFLIYFQGTGAADDSGLPNDRFFAVRPEGSVSTLKIQRTERGDSAVYLCASIRRERTDTQYFGPGTRLTVL.

V usage is TRBV11-2 and J usage is TRBJ2-1; 9 nucleotides agree with TRBD2. From germline, CDR1 is SGHAT and CDR2 FQNNGV. This CDR3 is 16 amino acids long. J was trimmed by 4 bases and V by 5 bases; bases with no gene match: 9. This CDR3 reads CASSRLSGGRYNEQFF. CDR3 coding DNA: TGTGCCAGCAGCCGTCTTAGCGGGGGCCGATACAATGAGCAGTTCTTC.

The chain uses TRBV3-1 (or the pseudogene TRBV3-2) and TRBJ2-7; 13 bases line up with TRBD2. Germline lookup yields CDR1 LGHDT and CDR2 YNNKEL (reference sequence). V dropped 4 bases and J dropped 0; count of bases not matched to a gene: 0. The CDR3 is 15 residues long. CDR3: CASSRTSGGSYEQYF. Here the CDR3 DNA reads TGTGCCAGCAGCCGGACTAGCGGGGGCTCCTACGAGCAGTACTTC.

This chain uses TRBV6-5 with TRBJ1-2, with TRBD1 identical over 7 bases. Looked up from germline, CDR1 is MNHEY and CDR2 is SVGAGI. The ends lost 6 bases at V and 0 bases at J; junction bases unmatched: 7. The CDR3 is 15 residues long. The CDR3 reads CASRPSGQPNYGYTF. The CDR3 DNA reads as TGTGCCAGCAGACCTTCGGGACAGCCTAACTATGGCTACACCTTC.

V and J are TRBV4-1 and TRBJ2-2, with unresolved D. The CDR3 has 16 amino acids. Germline lookup yields CDR1 MGHRA and CDR2 YSYEKL. V lost 0 bases to trimming and J lost 7 bases, with 15 bases between them. The CDR3 sequence is CASSQDPYTKNGELFF. CDR3 nucleotides: TGCGCCAGCAGCCAAGACCCCTATACAAAAAACGGGGAGCTGTTTTTT.

This chain uses TRBV6-1 with TRBJ1-5; TRBD1 agrees at 7 bases. The CDR3 runs 13 residues. V lost 4 bases to trimming and J lost 9 bases; unmatched junction nucleotides: 6. Germline V gene sequence: CDR1 MNHNS, CDR2 SASEGT. CDR3 nucleotide sequence: TGTGCCAGCAGTGTTGACAGGGTGGGGCCCCAGCATTTT. Translated: CASSVDRVGPQHF.

The chain has TRBV6-5 and TRBJ2-7, with D possibly matching TRBD2 (6 bases). This CDR3 comprises 15 residues. The V and J ends lost 6 bases and 3 bases respectively, with 18 bases between them. Germline-derived CDR1 and CDR2 are MNHEY and SVGAGI. CDR3 sequence reads: CASSAGTGVLYEQYF. The CDR3 nucleotides are TGTGCCAGCAGCGCCGGGACTGGGGTACTCTACGAGCAGTACTTC.